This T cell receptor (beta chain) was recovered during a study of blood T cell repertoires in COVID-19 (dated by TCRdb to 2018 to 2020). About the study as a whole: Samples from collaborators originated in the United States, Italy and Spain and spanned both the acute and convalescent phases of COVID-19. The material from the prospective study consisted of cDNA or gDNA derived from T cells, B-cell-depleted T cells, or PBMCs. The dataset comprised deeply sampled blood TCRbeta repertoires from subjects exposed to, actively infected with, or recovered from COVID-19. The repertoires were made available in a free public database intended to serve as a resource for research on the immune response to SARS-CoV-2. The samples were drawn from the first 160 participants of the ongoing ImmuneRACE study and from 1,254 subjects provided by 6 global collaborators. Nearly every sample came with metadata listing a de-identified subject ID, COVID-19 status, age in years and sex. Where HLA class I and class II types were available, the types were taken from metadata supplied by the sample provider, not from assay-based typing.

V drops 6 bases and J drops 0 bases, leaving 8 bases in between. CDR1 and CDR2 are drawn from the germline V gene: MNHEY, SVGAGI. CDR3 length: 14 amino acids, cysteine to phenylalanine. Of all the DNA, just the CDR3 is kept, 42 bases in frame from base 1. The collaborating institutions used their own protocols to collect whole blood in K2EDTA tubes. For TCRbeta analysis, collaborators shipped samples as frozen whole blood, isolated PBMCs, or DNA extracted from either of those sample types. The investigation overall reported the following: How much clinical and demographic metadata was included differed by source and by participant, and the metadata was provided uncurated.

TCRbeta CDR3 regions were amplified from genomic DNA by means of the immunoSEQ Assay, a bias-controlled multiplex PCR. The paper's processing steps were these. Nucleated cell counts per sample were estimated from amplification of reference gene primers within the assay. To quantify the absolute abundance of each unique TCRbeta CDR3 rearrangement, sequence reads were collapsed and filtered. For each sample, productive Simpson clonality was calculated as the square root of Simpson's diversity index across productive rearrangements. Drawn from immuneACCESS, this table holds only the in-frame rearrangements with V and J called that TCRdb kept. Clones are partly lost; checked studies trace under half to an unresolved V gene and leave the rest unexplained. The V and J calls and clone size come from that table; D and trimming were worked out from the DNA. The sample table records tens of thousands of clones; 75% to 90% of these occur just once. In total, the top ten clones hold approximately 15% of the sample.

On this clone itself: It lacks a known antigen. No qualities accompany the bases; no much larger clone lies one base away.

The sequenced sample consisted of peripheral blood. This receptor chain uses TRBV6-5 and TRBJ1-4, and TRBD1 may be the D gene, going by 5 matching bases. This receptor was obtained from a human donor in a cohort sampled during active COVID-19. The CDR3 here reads CASRGGSTNEKLFF. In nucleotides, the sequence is TGTGCCAGCAGGGGGGGGTCAACTAATGAAAAACTGTTTTTT.